Following are 29 T cell receptor beta chains from one sample sequenced in a study of T-cell memory formation after mild COVID-19. TCRdb reprocessed the 5' RACE reads with MiXCR, giving one entry per CDR3 protein. The sample holds 110,000 or so distinct CDR3 sequences, 18% seen once. Sequencing was done on a sample of PBMCs or a T cell subset sorted from them (not recorded which). The origin of the receptors is a young man who had mild COVID-19 (a few samples of this study predate the infection). Cell type and time point are not known.

This clonotype was seen a few times. The rearrangement links TRBV6-2 or TRBV6-3 to TRBJ2-3; D perhaps matches TRBD2 (5 bases). The V gene lost 10 bases and the J gene lost 0 bases, with 23 bases spanning the gap. CDR1 and CDR2 (germline): MNHEY, SVGEGT. The CDR3 extends over 17 amino acids. CDR3 sequence: CATIASRGTTSTDTQYF. CDR3 DNA sequence: TGTGCCACTATAGCTAGCCGAGGCACCACTAGCACAGATACGCAGTATTTT.

This clonotype occurred a few times. J is TRBJ1-3 and V is TRBV6-5, with 7 bases fitting TRBD1. Germline trimming cut 2 bases from V and 0 bases from J; bases unmatched to any gene: 7. The CDR3 runs to 17 residues. Germline V gives CDR1 MNHEY, CDR2 SVGAGI. The CDR3 DNA reads TGTGCCAGCAGTTACGGGACAGAAGCCTTCTCTGGAAACACCATATATTTT. Amino acids: CASSYGTEAFSGNTIYF.

The chain couples TRBV5-6 to TRBJ1-2; D gene unclear. This CDR3 comprises 13 residues. The V gene's germline CDR1 is SGHDT and CDR2 YYEEEE. V lost 4 bases and J 2 bases, leaving 9 bases between the germline ends. The CDR3 sequence: CASSRAGNYGYTF. CDR3 in DNA: TGTGCCAGCAGCCGGGCGGGGAACTATGGCTACACCTTC.

The table lists this clonotype with a few counts. The chain links TRBV9 to TRBJ1-6; D uncertain. V shed 4 bases and J shed 10 bases, with 15 bases lying between them. The CDR3 contains 14 residues. Germline loops: CDR1 SGDLS, CDR2 YYNGEE. CDR3 DNA: TGTGCCAGCAGCTCAACCACACCTGGATCACCCCTCCACTTT. This codes for CASSSTTPGSPLHF. Combining the CDR3 with reference TRBV9 and TRBJ1-6 gives the whole variable domain DSGVTQTPKHLITATGQRVTLRCSPRSGDLSVYWYQQSLDQGLQFLIQYYNGEERAKGNILERFSAQQFPDLHSELNLSSLELGDSALYFCASSSTTPGSPLHFGNGTRLTVT.

The chain employs TRBV29-1 and TRBJ1-4; 7 bases agree with TRBD1. The germline CDR1 and CDR2 sequences are SQVTM and ANQGSEA. This CDR3 is built from 13 residues. V shed 4 bases and J 5 bases; nucleotides not matched to a gene: 4. As DNA, the CDR3 is TGCAGCGTTGCCAGGGGACAGAATGAAAAACTGTTTTTT. It is translated as CSVARGQNEKLFF.

This clonotype appeared a few times. This chain joins TRBV28 and TRBJ2-7; D remains unclear. This CDR3 region has 14 residues. Trimming stripped 5 bases from V and 0 bases from J, with 11 bases between. Per the germline V gene, CDR1 is MDHEN and CDR2 is SYDVKM. The DNA of the CDR3 is TGTGCCAGCAGTCTCACACGGAGCTCCTACGAGCAGTACGTC. Translating gives CASSLTRSSYEQYV.

The J gene is TRBJ1-1, the V gene TRBV9; D not certain. CDR1 is SGDLS and CDR2 is YYNGEE in the germline V gene. V was cut by 4 bases and J by 3 bases, with 10 bases left in between. The CDR3 sequence is 13 residues long. The CDR3 loop reads CASSPHTDTEAFF. In nucleotides, the CDR3 is TGTGCCAGCAGCCCCCACACCGACACTGAAGCTTTCTTT. The variable domain in full, with the rest retrieved from reference TRBV9 and TRBJ1-1, is DSGVTQTPKHLITATGQRVTLRCSPRSGDLSVYWYQQSLDQGLQFLIQYYNGEERAKGNILERFSAQQFPDLHSELNLSSLELGDSALYFCASSPHTDTEAFFGQGTRLTVV.

V usage is TRBV30 and J usage is TRBJ1-6; the D is unclear. The CDR3 loop spans 12 amino acids. Germline V gene lookup returns CDR1 GTSNPN and CDR2 SVGIG (reference sequence). V was shortened by 3 bases and J by 11 bases, with 11 bases between the two germline ends. CDR3 nucleotide sequence: TGTGCCTGGAGCGCCGCCGTTCCACCCCTCCACTTT. Encoded protein: CAWSAAVPPLHF.

The rearrangement joins TRBV12-3 or TRBV12-4 to TRBJ1-4; D remains ambiguous. V lost 3 bases and J lost 8, with 7 bases in between. The CDR3 consists of 12 residues. CDR3 bases: TGTGCCAGCAGTTTGGTTACGGAAAAACTGTTTTTT. Protein: CASSLVTEKLFF.

CDR3 sequence: CASIGQGNYGYTF. The CDR3 DNA reads TGCGCCAGCATTGGACAGGGAAACTATGGCTACACCTTC. The chain joins TRBV10-2 to TRBJ1-2, with 8 positions matching TRBD1. This CDR3 contains 13 residues. J lost 2 bases, V lost 7 bases, and 3 bases had no gene match. In germline, CDR1 is WSHSY, CDR2 SAAADI.

This clonotype was observed a handful of times. The J gene is TRBJ2-3, the V gene TRBV28; D is unresolved. CDR3 length: 14 residues. Germline lookup yields CDR1 MDHEN and CDR2 SYDVKM. Trimming took 8 bases from V and 4 from J, leaving 16 bases between them. The CDR3 bases are TGTGCCAGCCAATCCTCTAACACGCCAGATACGCAGTATTTT. Its protein product is CASQSSNTPDTQYF.

The sample holds a few counts of this clonotype. The CDR3 loop is CASSFVPLAGRDTQYF. The CDR3 DNA reads TGTGCCAGCAGCTTTGTCCCTCTAGCGGGGAGGGATACGCAGTATTTT. The genes are TRBV7-2 and TRBJ2-3; 9 nucleotides match TRBD2. Losses at the gene ends were 3 bases for V and 6 bases for J; bases not matched to a gene: 10. The CDR3 covers 16 residues. From germline, CDR1 is SGHTA and CDR2 FQGNSA.

The chain uses TRBV5-1 and TRBJ1-3; possibly TRBD1 for D (5 bases). The germline CDR1 and CDR2 sequences are SGHRS and YFSETQ. The CDR3 extends over 16 amino acids. The V and J ends lost 0 bases and 0 bases respectively, with 10 bases between them. CDR3 DNA sequence: TGCGCCAGCAGCTTGGTCCCGGGGACCTCTGGAAACACCATATATTTT. Translated: CASSLVPGTSGNTIYF.

This clonotype was seen only a few times. The junction shows a germline mismatch at one end, possibly a read error. The chain employs TRBV5-6 and TRBJ1-4; no clear D. The CDR3 covers 12 residues. CDR1 and CDR2 (germline): SGHDT, YYEEEE. The CDR3 loop reads CASSLANAGKVF. For the CDR3, the DNA is TGTGCCAGCAGCTTGGCCAACGCGGGCAAGGTTTTT.

The V gene is TRBV6-5, the J gene TRBJ2-4, with D perhaps matching TRBD1 (6 bases). CDR1 is MNHEY and CDR2 is SVGAGI in the germline V gene. Trimming stripped 5 bases from V and 7 bases from J, with 12 bases between. The CDR3 is 13 residues long. CDR3 coding DNA: TGTGCCAGCAGTCAGGACACAGGGAACATTCAGTACTTC. Its protein is CASSQDTGNIQYF.

This clonotype occurred a few times. The chain joins TRBV5-6 to TRBJ2-1, with TRBD2 as a possible D gene (6 bases). The V end lost 3 bases, the J end lost 1 base, and 11 bases lay between the germline ends. Germline CDR1 reads SGHDT; CDR2 reads YYEEEE. This CDR3 has 15 residues. CDR3 amino acids: CASSSGALSYNEQFF. The CDR3 region has the DNA TGTGCCAGCAGCTCGGGAGCACTTTCCTACAATGAGCAGTTCTTC. Full variable domain (rest looked up from reference TRBV5-6 and TRBJ2-1): DAGVTQSPTHLIKTRGQQVTLRCSPKSGHDTVSWYQQALGQGPQFIFQYYEEEERQRGNFPDRFSGHQFPNYSSELNVNALLLGDSALYLCASSSGALSYNEQFFGPGTRLTVL.

On this clonotype: Sequence at one end of the junction differs from germline and may be a read error. CDR3 residues: CAISFKDQWTEAFF. CDR3 nucleotides: TGTGCCATCAGCTTCAAGGACCAGTGGACTGAAGCTTTCTTT. V and J are TRBV7-9 and TRBJ1-1; D gene unclear. Germline V gene lookup returns CDR1 SEHNR and CDR2 FQNEAQ (reference sequence). The CDR3 length is 14 residues.

Many counts were recorded for this clonotype. The chain is built from TRBV11-2 and TRBJ2-7; D gene ambiguous. The CDR3 is 14 residues long. The germline V and J ends were trimmed by 5 bases and 0 bases, with 11 bases remaining between them. Germline CDR1 and CDR2: SGHAT and FQNNGV. The CDR3 DNA reads as TGTGCCAGCAGCCCATCCCAGTTCTCCTACGAGCAGTACTTC. This sequence encodes CASSPSQFSYEQYF.

This rearrangement joins TRBV7-2 to TRBJ2-5; tentatively, D is TRBD1 or TRBD2 (7 bases each). Trimming left V 2 bases short and J 5 bases short, with 12 bases between. The germline V gene has CDR1 SGHTA and CDR2 FQGNSA. CDR3 length: 14 residues. The CDR3 DNA follows: TGTGCCAGCAGCTTATTCAGGGGGGGGGAGACCCAGTACTTC. Its translation: CASSLFRGGETQYF.

In its sample, this clonotype was seen a few times. The rearrangement uses TRBV6-2 or TRBV6-3 and TRBJ2-3; 16 bases are a match to TRBD2. V lost 8 bases, J lost 6 bases, and 14 bases stayed unmatched. The CDR3 spans 18 residues. Germline CDR1 is MNHEY and CDR2 is SVGEGT. CDR3 in amino acids: CASRSGLAGGPETDTQYF. The CDR3 DNA reads as TGTGCCAGCCGGTCGGGACTAGCGGGGGGGCCCGAGACGGATACGCAGTATTTT.

This chain connects TRBV12-3 or TRBV12-4 to TRBJ2-5, with 7 positions matching TRBD1. The CDR3 consists of 13 residues. Trimming cost V 7 bases and J 1 base; bases outside gene matches: 3. The CDR3 is CASIRTGQETQYF. CDR3 coding DNA: TGTGCCAGCATCAGGACAGGCCAAGAGACCCAGTACTTC.

This clonotype was recorded many times. The V call is TRBV14, the J call TRBJ2-2; TRBD1 is a possible D gene (5 bases). Germline loops: CDR1 SGHDN, CDR2 FVKESK. The CDR3 covers 15 residues. Between the trimmed V and J ends, which lost 3 bases and 7 bases, there was a span of 15 bases. The chain's CDR3 is CASSHGKGQIGELFF. The DNA for the CDR3 is TGTGCCAGCAGCCACGGAAAGGGGCAGATCGGGGAGCTGTTTTTT.

This clonotype was observed a few times. This chain uses TRBV25-1 with TRBJ1-1; 12 bases match TRBD1. Germline-derived CDR1 and CDR2 are MGHDK and SYGVNS. There are 14 residues in the CDR3. V gave up 6 bases and J gave up 11 bases; unmatched junction bases: 10. In DNA, the CDR3 is TGTGCCAGCAGCCCGGGACAGGGGGCCTTTGATGCTTTCTTT. This translates into CASSPGQGAFDAFF. Full variable domain (rest looked up from reference TRBV25-1 and TRBJ1-1): EADIYQTPRYLVIGTGKKITLECSQTMGHDKMYWYQQDPGMELHLIHYSYGVNSTEKGDLSSESTVSRIRTEHFPLTLESARPSHTSQYLCASSPGQGAFDAFFGQGTRLTVV.

This clonotype was recorded a few times. The genes are TRBV6-1 and TRBJ1-5; 9 bases match TRBD1. CDR1 MNHNS and CDR2 SASEGT come from the germline V gene. The junction had 4 bases not matched to a gene; V was cut back by 4 bases and J by 0 bases. The CDR3 loop spans 16 amino acids. The CDR3 nucleotides are TGTGCCAGCAGTGGGACAGGGGTCAATAGCAATCAGCCCCAGCATTTT. Amino acid sequence: CASSGTGVNSNQPQHF.

This clonotype was counted only a few times. The chain is built from TRBV2 and TRBJ2-2; 8 bases agree with TRBD2. The germline V gene encodes CDR1 SNHLY and CDR2 FYNNEI. V dropped 4 bases and J dropped 4; count of bases not matched to a gene: 5. The CDR3 covers 15 residues. CDR3 region: CASSGTGGFTGELFF. The CDR3 DNA follows: TGTGCCAGCAGTGGAACGGGGGGGTTCACCGGGGAGCTGTTTTTT.

This clonotype was counted only a few times. This chain connects TRBV4-2 to TRBJ2-4; D might be TRBD1 (5 bases). Trimming stripped 1 base from V and 4 bases from J, with 14 bases between. This CDR3 region has 16 residues. Germline V lookup: CDR1 LGHNA, CDR2 YNFKEQ. CDR3 bases: TGTGCCAGCAGCCAAGGGCCCAGGGATGGTAAAAACATTCAGTACTTC. Translated: CASSQGPRDGKNIQYF.

This sequence joins TRBV9 and TRBJ1-6; 7 positions match TRBD1. Germline CDR1 and CDR2: SGDLS and YYNGEE. The CDR3 consists of 16 residues. The junction had 7 bases not matched to a gene; V was cut back by 3 bases and J by 4 bases. CDR3 region: CASSGPGQDYNSPLHF. CDR3 DNA: TGTGCCAGCAGCGGTCCTGGACAGGATTATAATTCACCCCTCCACTTT. Combining the CDR3 with reference TRBV9 and TRBJ1-6 gives the whole variable domain DSGVTQTPKHLITATGQRVTLRCSPRSGDLSVYWYQQSLDQGLQFLIQYYNGEERAKGNILERFSAQQFPDLHSELNLSSLELGDSALYFCASSGPGQDYNSPLHFGNGTRLTVT.

This clonotype was seen at least ten times. This chain connects TRBV3-1 to TRBJ2-1; 8 bases fit TRBD2. Trimming took 0 bases from V and 10 from J; bases not matched to a gene: 8. The CDR3 has 15 residues. Germline V gene lookup returns CDR1 LGHDT and CDR2 YNNKEL (reference sequence). The DNA of the CDR3 is TGTGCCAGCAGCCAAGATGCCGGGGGGGCCCCCGAGCAGTTCTTC. This encodes CASSQDAGGAPEQFF.

This clonotype was counted only a few times. V and J are TRBV10-3 and TRBJ1-4; TRBD1 agrees at 9 bases. This CDR3 has 13 residues. Germline loops: CDR1 ENHRY, CDR2 SYGVKD. V was pared by 11 bases and J by 5 bases, with 6 bases of the junction left unmatched. This CDR3 is CASRQGENEKLFF. As DNA, the CDR3 is TGTGCCTCAAGACAGGGGGAGAATGAAAAACTGTTTTTT.